This entry lists 14 T cell receptor beta chains sequenced from one sample in a study of regulatory T cells in long-lasting Graves disease. The time point denotes: newly diagnosed GD, antithyroid drugs for less than 3 months. PBMCs were the source of the RNA used for TCR sequencing. iRepertoire HTBI primers and Arm-PCR of CDR3 regions built TCR beta libraries. TCRdb reprocessed the multiplex PCR reads with MiXCR, giving one entry per CDR3 protein. Of about 540,000 distinct CDR3 sequences listed, about 13% are singletons. The same specimen was also included in a second study, on T cells in Graves' hyperthyroidism and ophthalmopathy.

The sequences come from peripheral blood mononuclear cells (PBMCs), collected at new diagnosis, from a patient treated with antithyroid drugs. The receptors originated from a man younger than 45 with Graves disease.

V usage is TRBV4-2 and J usage is TRBJ1-1, with D unclear. Between the trimmed V and J ends, which lost 4 bases and 6 bases, there was a span of 9 bases. The CDR3 extends over 12 amino acids. CDR1 is LGHNA, CDR2 YNFKEQ, per germline. The CDR3 DNA sequence: TGTGCCAGCAGCCCTGTTGGGGCTGAAGCTTTCTTT. Translated, it gives CASSPVGAEAFF.

The chain recombines TRBV4-1 with TRBJ2-3; 15 bases match TRBD2. This CDR3 is built from 18 residues. Unmatched junction bases numbered 10, after V lost 8 bases and J lost 1 base. Germline CDR1 is MGHRA and CDR2 is YSYEKL. The CDR3 DNA is TGCGCCAGCCAGGGGACTAGCGGGAGGTTTCCGGGCACAGATACGCAGTATTTT. This gives the protein CASQGTSGRFPGTDTQYF.

Many counts were recorded for this clonotype. The chain uses TRBV3-1 and TRBJ1-2; no definite D call. The V gene lost 4 bases and the J gene lost 2 bases, with 11 bases spanning the gap. CDR3 length equals 14 residues. The germline CDR1 and CDR2 sequences are LGHDT and YNNKEL (reference sequence). CDR3 sequence (DNA): TGTGCCAGCAGCCTACGCCCATCGAACTATGGCTACACCTTC. Its protein product is CASSLRPSNYGYTF.

This clonotype was counted ten times or more. The chain is built from TRBV6-1 and TRBJ2-1; D may match TRBD1 or TRBD2 (7 bases each). The CDR3 sequence is 15 residues long. Germline V gives CDR1 MNHNS, CDR2 SASEGT. V was pared by 7 bases and J by 2 bases, with 15 bases between. This CDR3 reads CASTVAGGAYNEQFF. CDR3 coding DNA: TGTGCCAGCACGGTCGCAGGGGGGGCCTACAATGAGCAGTTCTTC.

This clonotype was seen more than once but under ten times. The chain is built from TRBV19 and TRBJ2-1; 15 bases map to TRBD2. Germline V gene data show CDR1 as LNHDA and CDR2 as SQIVND (reference sequence). The CDR3 loop spans 19 amino acids. Trimming removed 7 bases from V and 6 bases from J; junction bases left unmatched: 16. The CDR3 spells CASIDSGRTSGRGANEQFF. CDR3 in DNA: TGTGCCAGTATCGACTCAGGGAGGACTAGCGGGAGGGGGGCCAATGAGCAGTTCTTC.

A remark on this clonotype: No conserved phenylalanine or tryptophan is present at the end of the CDR3, so a read error is the likely explanation. This chain links TRBV6-5 with TRBJ1-1, with unresolved D. The CDR3 covers 12 residues. Germline V gene sequence: CDR1 MNHEY, CDR2 SVGAGI. V gave up 2 bases and J gave up 3 bases, with 4 bases separating them. For the CDR3, the DNA is TGTGCCAGCAGTTACGGATACACTGAAGCTTTCTCT. Translation gives CASSYGYTEAFS.

This clonotype was counted between two and nine times. J is TRBJ1-1 and V is TRBV20-1, with D uncertain. The germline V gene encodes CDR1 DFQATT and CDR2 SNEGSKA (reference sequence). The CDR3 covers 13 residues. V lost 0 bases and J 1 base, leaving 6 bases between the germline ends. The CDR3 region is CSARDPPNTEAFF. CDR3 in DNA: TGCAGTGCTAGAGATCCCCCGAACACTGAAGCTTTCTTT.

This chain links TRBV5-5 with TRBJ2-5; the D call may be TRBD1 or TRBD2 (6 bases each). The CDR3 sequence is 13 residues long. The V gene's germline CDR1 is SGHKS and CDR2 YYEKEE (reference sequence). The ends were cut back, 4 bases at V and 4 bases at J, with 11 bases in the middle. CDR3 region: CASSGGTPETQYF. The CDR3 bases are TGTGCCAGCAGCGGAGGGACACCAGAGACCCAGTACTTC. The entire variable domain, with the rest obtained from reference TRBV5-5 and TRBJ2-5, is as follows: DAGVTQSPTHLIKTRGQQVTLRCSPISGHKSVSWYQQVLGQGPQFIFQYYEKEERGRGNFPDRFSARQFPNYSSELNVNALLLGDSALYLCASSGGTPETQYFGPGTRLLVL.

At least ten counts were recorded for this clonotype. The rearrangement links TRBV20-1 to TRBJ2-7; D tentatively reads TRBD1 or TRBD2 (5 bases each). This CDR3 is 15 amino acids long. V lost 7 bases and J lost 4, with 23 bases in between. Germline assignment: CDR1 DFQATT and CDR2 SNEGSKA (reference sequence). Written as DNA, the CDR3 is TGCAGTGACTGGGGGTTGGGGCGTGTAGGGTACGAGCAGTACTTC. This translates into CSDWGLGRVGYEQYF.

Points on this clonotype: A read error may explain this, as a much larger clone is one base away. V usage is TRBV29-1 and J usage is TRBJ2-5; no firm D call. The last part of the DNA fits TRBJ2-7 better; the J call may be wrong. CDR1 is SQVTM and CDR2 is ANQGSEA in the germline V gene. This CDR3 region has 13 residues. CDR3 in amino acids: CSAEDGHSYEQYF. For the CDR3, the DNA is TGCAGCGCTGAGGACGGTCACTCCTACGAGCAGTACTTC.

This clonotype was observed at least ten times. The CDR3 reads CAISDPGTSGRLSYEQYF. As DNA, the CDR3 is TGTGCCATCAGTGATCCCGGGACTAGCGGGAGGCTGTCCTACGAGCAGTACTTC. The genes are TRBV10-3 and TRBJ2-7, with 15 positions matching TRBD2. CDR3 size: 18 residues. Trimming took 3 bases from V and 1 from J; bases not matched to a gene: 7. CDR1 ENHRY and CDR2 SYGVKD come from the germline V gene.

This clonotype was detected ten times or more. The rearrangement joins TRBV5-1 to TRBJ2-7; 9 bases agree with TRBD1. Trimming at V came to 4 bases and at J to 5 bases, leaving 10 bases not matched to a gene. CDR1 is SGHRS and CDR2 is YFSETQ in the germline V gene. The CDR3 has 15 residues. CDR3 in DNA: TGCGCCAGCAGCACGAACGGACAGGGGAGAAACGAGCAGTACTTC. It encodes CASSTNGQGRNEQYF.

This clonotype was detected many times. The chain has TRBV11-2 and TRBJ2-5; 8 bases align to TRBD2. The CDR3 covers 14 residues. With V trimmed by 1 base and J by 4 bases, 2 bases remained unmatched. Germline V gene data show CDR1 as SGHAT and CDR2 as FQNNGV. In nucleotides, the CDR3 is TGTGCCAGCAGCTTAGTGGGACTAGGAGAGACCCAGTACTTC. Translation: CASSLVGLGETQYF.

This clonotype was picked up many times. The V call is TRBV7-6, the J call TRBJ2-7; 7 nucleotides align to TRBD1. This CDR3 has 16 residues. Unmatched junction bases numbered 10, after V lost 5 bases and J lost 0 bases. CDR1 is SGHVS and CDR2 is FNYEAQ in the germline V gene. As DNA, the CDR3 is TGTGCCAGCAGCCGGGACAGTCCGCCCCCCTCCTACGAGCAGTACTTC. Its translation: CASSRDSPPPSYEQYF.